This is a list of T cell receptor beta chains from one sample in a study of T cell responses to AZD1222 COVID-19 vaccine. Assay used: immunoSEQ multiplex PCR; TCRdb lists only in-frame clones, some missing. This table has 90,000 to 100,000 clones, roughly 90% appearing once. The sequenced sample was peripheral blood, obtained 28 days after the second AZD1222 dose. The receptors derive from an adult who received the AZD1222 COVID-19 vaccine. The CDR3 runs from the conserved cysteine through the conserved F or W. Each record gives: V gene, D gene, clone size, CDR3 length, J gene, CDR3 protein, CDR3 DNA. The D gene is left open where the match is weak. Clone sizes are given selectively: once, few, many, or a class where the clone is expanded.

>TRBV2|-|-|15|TRBJ2-3
CASTPVDSGADTQYF
TGTGCCAGCACCCCCGTCGACAGTGGCGCAGATACGCAGTATTTT
>TRBV6-6|-|-|15|TRBJ1-5
CASSYGVGGNQPQHF
TGTGCCAGCAGTTATGGGGTAGGAGGCAATCAGCCCCAGCATTTT
>TRBV19|-|-|17|TRBJ2-3
CASSAAAGMTITDTQYF
TGTGCCAGTAGTGCCGCCGCGGGGATGACTATTACAGATACGCAGTATTTT
>TRBV18|-|-|14|TRBJ1-1
CASSQISRNTEAFF
TGTGCCAGCTCACAGATAAGTAGGAACACTGAAGCTTTCTTT
>TRBV2|-|-|13|TRBJ1-1
CASGEQGDVGAFF
TGTGCCAGCGGTGAACAGGGTGATGTAGGAGCTTTCTTT
>TRBV27|-|few|13|TRBJ2-1
CASSWDSYNEQFF
TGTGCCAGCAGTTGGGACTCCTACAATGAGCAGTTCTTC
>TRBV18|-|-|16|TRBJ1-6
CASSLGLPVGETPLHF
TGTGCCAGCTCACTGGGATTACCAGTTGGGGAGACACCCCTCCACTTT
>TRBV3-1/TRBV3-2|-|-|13|TRBJ1-2
CASSQDTTPGYTF
TGTGCCAGCAGCCAAGATACTACGCCTGGCTACACCTTC
>TRBV11-3|TRBD2|once|16|TRBJ2-3
CASSLSAGGFTDTQYF
TGTGCCAGCAGCTTATCAGCGGGGGGGTTCACAGATACGCAGTATTTT
>TRBV5-1|-|-|15|TRBJ2-3
CASSLVQGSASTQYF
TGCGCCAGCAGCTTGGTACAGGGATCCGCAAGCACGCAGTATTTT
>TRBV3-1/TRBV3-2|-|-|15|TRBJ1-3
CASSQGGTSGNTIYF
TGTGCCAGCAGCCAAGGGGGTACCTCTGGAAACACCATATATTTT
>TRBV6-2/TRBV6-3|-|few|12|TRBJ2-5
CASSSDGGIQYF
TGTGCCAGCAGTTCCGATGGGGGTATCCAGTACTTC
>TRBV9|-|-|10|TRBJ2-3
CASGEDTQYF
TGTGCCAGCGGAGAGGATACGCAGTATTTT
>TRBV6-5|-|-|15|TRBJ1-5
CASSSVRAVNWPQHF
TGTGCCAGCAGTTCCGTCCGGGCAGTTAATTGGCCCCAGCATTTT
>TRBV7-2|TRBD1|-|15|TRBJ1-5
CASSSGWTGADPQHF
TGTGCCAGCAGCTCTGGCTGGACAGGGGCAGATCCCCAGCATTTT
>TRBV11-3|-|-|12|TRBJ2-5
CASRSGWETQYF
TGTGCCAGCAGATCGGGCTGGGAGACCCAGTACTTC
>TRBV3-1/TRBV3-2|-|-|13|TRBJ1-5
CASSHRERQPQHF
TGTGCCAGCAGCCACAGGGAGCGTCAGCCCCAGCATTTT
>TRBV5-4|-|-|13|TRBJ2-5
CASSLGRAETQYF
TGTGCCAGCAGCTTGGGACGCGCCGAGACCCAGTACTTC
>TRBV18|TRBD1|-|15|TRBJ2-1
CASSLTGGAGNEQFF
TGTGCCAGCTCCCTGACAGGGGGCGCGGGCAATGAGCAGTTCTTC
>TRBV2|-|-|15|TRBJ1-5
CASSALGASNQPQHF
TGTGCCAGCAGTGCCTTGGGGGCTAGCAATCAGCCCCAGCATTTT
>TRBV19|-|-|17|TRBJ2-3
CASSISYSRRGTDTQYF
TGTGCCAGTAGTATCTCATATAGCCGGAGAGGCACAGATACGCAGTATTTT
>TRBV6-5|-|-|14|TRBJ1-4
CASRQISPDEKLFF
TGTGCCAGTCGACAGATAAGTCCCGACGAAAAACTGTTTTTT
>TRBV27|TRBD2|-|18|TRBJ2-3
CASRVLAGGASSTDTQYF
TGTGCCAGCAGAGTTCTGGCGGGAGGGGCCTCTAGCACAGATACGCAGTATTTT
>TRBV5-4|-|-|15|TRBJ2-1
CASSLLPGSYNEQFF
TGTGCCAGCAGCTTGTTGCCCGGCTCCTACAATGAGCAGTTCTTC
>TRBV28|TRBD1|-|12|TRBJ1-1
CASSPTGTEAFF
TGTGCCAGCAGCCCGACAGGGACTGAAGCTTTCTTT
>TRBV18|TRBD1|few|14|TRBJ2-2
CASSPRDRTGELFF
TGTGCCAGCTCACCACGGGACAGGACCGGGGAGCTGTTTTTT
>TRBV6-5|-|-|14|TRBJ1-1
CASSYLGQTTEAFF
TGTGCCAGCAGTTACCTTGGACAGACCACTGAAGCTTTCTTT
>TRBV13|-|-|14|TRBJ1-1
CASSTLSGDTEAFF
TGTGCCAGCAGCACCCTCTCCGGGGACACTGAAGCTTTCTTT
>TRBV12-3/TRBV12-4|TRBD1|-|13|TRBJ2-6
CASSLWTGDVLTF
TGTGCCAGCAGTTTATGGACAGGGGACGTCCTGACTTTC
>TRBV7-2|-|-|13|TRBJ2-5
CASSSSPSGAQYF
TGTGCCAGCAGCTCCAGCCCCTCGGGGGCCCAGTACTTC
>TRBV7-9|-|-|12|TRBJ2-7
CASSSPGYEQYF
TGTGCCAGCAGCTCCCCGGGGTATGAGCAGTACTTC
>TRBV7-3|TRBD2|-|15|TRBJ2-1
CASSPSKREYNEQFF
TGTGCCAGCAGCCCCAGTAAGCGGGAGTACAATGAGCAGTTCTTC
>TRBV10-2|-|-|10|TRBJ1-1
CASSESKAFF
TGCGCCAGCAGTGAGTCGAAAGCTTTCTTT
>TRBV5-6|-|once|15|TRBJ2-3
CASSLHRFSTDTQYF
TGTGCCAGCAGCTTACACAGGTTTAGCACAGATACGCAGTATTTT
>TRBV6-1|TRBD1|-|14|TRBJ1-6
CASSSGQAGTPLHF
TGTGCCAGCAGTTCGGGACAGGCGGGAACACCCCTCCACTTT
>TRBV5-1|-|-|16|TRBJ2-1
CASRTSGTSSYNEQFF
TGCGCCAGCAGGACGTCCGGGACTTCCTCCTACAATGAGCAGTTCTTC
>TRBV3-1/TRBV3-2|-|-|13|TRBJ1-1
CASSQSRRPEAFF
TGTGCCAGCAGCCAGAGTAGGAGGCCTGAAGCTTTCTTT
>TRBV6-2/TRBV6-3|TRBD1|-|15|TRBJ1-4
CASSPPGQGGEKLFF
TGTGCCAGCAGCCCTCCGGGACAGGGGGGTGAAAAACTGTTTTTT
>TRBV4-1|TRBD2|-|18|TRBJ2-2
CASSQGLAGGSNTGELFF
TGCGCCAGCAGCCAGGGACTAGCGGGGGGTTCGAACACCGGGGAGCTGTTTTTT
>TRBV29-1|-|-|13|TRBJ2-5
CSATRDYQETQYF
TGCAGCGCAACCAGAGACTACCAAGAGACCCAGTACTTC
>TRBV27|-|-|16|TRBJ2-5
CASRIWVRRGAETQYF
TGTGCCAGCAGAATTTGGGTCCGAAGGGGTGCAGAGACCCAGTACTTC
>TRBV5-8|-|-|11|TRBJ2-7
CARGEYDEQYF
TGTGCCAGGGGGGAGTACGACGAGCAGTACTTC
>TRBV11-2|TRBD1|-|15|TRBJ2-2
CASSFRQGDTGELFF
TGTGCCAGCAGCTTCCGACAGGGGGACACCGGGGAGCTGTTTTTT
>TRBV7-2|-|-|16|TRBJ2-6
CASSHSFPSGANVLTF
TGTGCCAGCAGCCACAGTTTTCCCTCTGGGGCCAACGTCCTGACTTTC
>TRBV19|-|few|13|TRBJ1-1
CASSATVNTEAFF
TGTGCCAGTAGCGCTACGGTGAACACTGAAGCTTTCTTT